This T cell receptor beta chain was documented in a study of blood T cell repertoires in COVID-19 (dated by TCRdb to the early 2020s). Regarding the study in general: Samples covering the acute and convalescent phases of COVID-19 were provided by collaborators in the United States, Italy and Spain. The material from the prospective study consisted of cDNA or gDNA derived from T cells, B-cell-depleted T cells, or PBMCs. Deeply sampled blood TCRbeta repertoires from subjects exposed to, actively infected with, or recovered from COVID-19 were included in the dataset. A freely available public database, intended as a resource for researchers studying the immune response to SARS-CoV-2, is where the repertoires were released. Samples were obtained from the ongoing ImmuneRACE study (first 160 participants) and from about 1,300 subjects provided by 6 global collaborators. A de-identified subject ID, COVID-19 status, age in years and sex were almost always included in the sample metadata. Where HLA class I and class II types were available, the types were taken from metadata supplied by the sample provider, not from assay-based typing. Here is what the overall study found, with its caveats: Clinical and demographic metadata were provided uncurated, with the amount varying by source and participant.

The immunoSEQ Assay, a bias-controlled multiplex PCR, was used to amplify TCRbeta CDR3 regions from genomic DNA. The paper's data handling went like this. Nucleated cell counts per sample were estimated from amplification of reference gene primers within the assay. To quantify the absolute abundance of each unique TCRbeta CDR3 rearrangement, sequence reads were collapsed and filtered. For each sample, productive Simpson clonality was calculated as the square root of Simpson's diversity index across productive rearrangements. Entries here come from immuneACCESS through TCRdb and include only in-frame sequences with V and J called. Some clones fail to appear in such tables; in the studies checked, an unresolved V gene covers under half of the shortfall, and the cause of the remainder is unknown. From that table come the V and J calls and clone size; the DNA was used to work out D and trimming. The sample contains about 200,000 clones, approximately 86% of them found a single time. The ten largest clones represent 4.5% to 5.5% of the sample.

Participants in the prospective study were aged roughly 18 to 89 years, lived in some 24 United States geographic areas, and enrolled through a virtual design. To assign participants to cohorts, the prospective study relied on clinical history that participants themselves reported in a screening survey and a study questionnaire. A participant counted as exposed if, within 2 weeks of entering the study, that participant had been in contact with someone who had a PCR-confirmed or clinician-diagnosed COVID-19 case. Each participant in the prospective study had whole blood, serum and a nasopharyngeal or oropharyngeal swab collected by mobile phlebotomists. Prospective study participants could optionally give additional blood draws and questionnaires over a roughly 2-month period. Before DNA extraction, prospective study blood samples were shipped either frozen or at room temperature. Details on this clone: Which antigen it targets is not known. Base quality data are lacking; no much larger clone is found one base away.

The clonotype comes from a woman in her twenties or thirties who had been exposed to COVID-19. Sequenced input: PBMCs or T cells enriched from blood (not recorded which).

The sequence in DNA is TGTGCCAGCAGCCACGCGACGGGGGGGGGCGACACAGATACGCAGTATTTT. This yields the protein CASSHATGGGDTDTQYF. The rearranged segments are TRBV3-1 (or the pseudogene TRBV3-2) and TRBJ2-3; a stretch of 8 junction bases matches TRBD2. Trimmed from V: 3 bases; trimmed from J: 2 bases; junction bases lacking a gene match: 10. The germline V gene (reference sequence) provides CDR1 LGHDT and CDR2 YNNKEL. The CDR3 starts with the cysteine, ends with the phenylalanine, and has 17 residues. Only the CDR3 DNA stays, 51 bases, in frame from base 1.